This T cell receptor beta chain was profiled in a study of T cell responses to AZD1222 COVID-19 vaccine. The CDR3 runs to 12 residues. Trimming stripped 8 bases from V and 2 bases from J, with 8 bases between. Germline V gene sequence: CDR1 MNHEY, CDR2 SVGAGI. This clone was seen only a few times. Antigen: not known. Sequencing used immunoSEQ multiplex PCR; TCRdb keeps in-frame clones, though not all of them. The profile shows about 120,000 clones, approximately 90% of them singletons. Study-level points and caveats: The number of AZD1222 recipients seropositive at baseline was only five to seven. Of spike-specific TCRs, nearly half reportedly target regions left unmutated in variants. Donors were mostly white British, more females; clonal diversity possibly underestimated.

The sequencing here drew on peripheral blood, taken 28 days after the second AZD1222 dose. This chain connects TRBV6-5 to TRBJ2-3; D uncertain. This receptor was identified in an adult who received the AZD1222 COVID-19 vaccine. As DNA, the CDR3 is TGTGCCAGCCGATCAGCCACAGATACGCAGTATTTT. Translation: CASRSATDTQYF.